This T cell receptor beta chain was documented in a study of shared clonotypes between healthy human individuals. V dropped 4 bases and J dropped 5; count of bases not matched to a gene: 5. The germline gives CDR1 SGHRS, CDR2 YFSETQ. The CDR3 length is 15 residues. The data were produced by immunoSEQ multiplex PCR, yet TCRdb's version contains in-frame clones alone and is incomplete. The data contain around 2.3 million clones, around 95% of them seen just once; the ten biggest clones take up over 0.1%. Sequencing used naive CD4+ T cells sorted from blood. Subset defined: CD45RA+ positively selected. This chain links TRBV5-1 with TRBJ2-7; 14 bases are a match to TRBD2. The clonotype originates from a man aged 18 to 35 in good health. The CDR3 loop is CASSPRTSGRHEQYF. CDR3 nucleotide sequence: TGCGCCAGCAGCCCCCGGACTAGCGGGAGGCACGAGCAGTACTTC.